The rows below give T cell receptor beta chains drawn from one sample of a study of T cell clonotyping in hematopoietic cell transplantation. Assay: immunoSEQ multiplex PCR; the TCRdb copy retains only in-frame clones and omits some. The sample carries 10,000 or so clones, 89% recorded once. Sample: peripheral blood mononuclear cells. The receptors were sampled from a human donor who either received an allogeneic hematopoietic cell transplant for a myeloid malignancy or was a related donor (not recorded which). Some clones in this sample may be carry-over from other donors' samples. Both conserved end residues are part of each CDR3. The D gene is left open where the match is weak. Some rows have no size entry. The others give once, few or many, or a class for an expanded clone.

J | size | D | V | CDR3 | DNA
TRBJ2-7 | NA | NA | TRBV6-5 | CASRMGVSPTNEQYF | TGTGCCAGCAGAATGGGGGTATCGCCGACGAACGAGCAGTACTTC
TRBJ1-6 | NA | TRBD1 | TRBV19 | CASTEEGQGRGYNSPLHF | TGTGCCAGTACCGAAGAAGGACAGGGAAGAGGCTATAATTCACCCCTCCACTTT
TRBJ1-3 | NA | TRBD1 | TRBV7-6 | CASSPGQVSGNTIYF | TGTGCCAGCAGCCCGGGACAGGTCTCTGGAAACACCATATATTTT
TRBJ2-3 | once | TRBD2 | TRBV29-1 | CSVEPVAGGLTDTQYF | TGCAGCGTTGAGCCGGTAGCGGGGGGGCTGACAGATACGCAGTATTTT
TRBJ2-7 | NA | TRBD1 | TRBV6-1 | CASSDRQGGYEQYF | TGTGCCAGCAGTGACCGACAGGGGGGCTACGAGCAGTACTTC
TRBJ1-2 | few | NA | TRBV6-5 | CASSYSGFPAPYGYTF | TGTGCCAGCAGTTACTCCGGGTTTCCCGCTCCTTATGGCTACACCTTC
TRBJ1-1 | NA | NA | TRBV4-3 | CASSQSRGSFTEAFF | TGCGCCAGCAGCCAATCCCGGGGCAGCTTCACTGAAGCTTTCTTT
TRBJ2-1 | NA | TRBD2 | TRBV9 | CASSVEGLGDEQFF | TGTGCCAGCAGCGTAGAAGGACTAGGCGATGAGCAGTTCTTC
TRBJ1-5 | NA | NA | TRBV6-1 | CASRALLGGGQPQHF | TGTGCCAGCAGGGCTTTGTTAGGAGGCGGACAGCCCCAGCATTTT
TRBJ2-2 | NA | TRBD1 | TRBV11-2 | CASSGGKGQGKAGELFF | TGTGCCAGCAGCGGGGGGAAAGGACAGGGGAAGGCCGGGGAGCTGTTTTTT
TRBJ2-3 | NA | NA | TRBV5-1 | CASSLLGAGTDTQYF | TGCGCCAGCAGCTTGTTGGGGGCCGGGACAGATACGCAGTATTTT
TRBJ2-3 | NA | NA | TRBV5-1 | CASSQADTQYF | TGCGCCAGTAGCCAGGCAGATACGCAGTATTTT
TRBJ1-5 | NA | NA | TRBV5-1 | CASSLEGEPQHF | TGCGCCAGCAGCTTGGAGGGAGAGCCCCAGCATTTT
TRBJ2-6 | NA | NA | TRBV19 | CASSISFQGYSSGANVLTF | TGTGCCAGTAGTATCAGCTTTCAGGGTTACAGCTCTGGGGCCAACGTCCTGACTTTC
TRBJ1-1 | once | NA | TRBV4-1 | CASSQDSSGWPEAFF | TGCGCCAGCAGCCAAGATAGTAGCGGTTGGCCTGAAGCTTTCTTT
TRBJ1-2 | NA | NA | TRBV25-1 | CASSELRTNYGYTF | TGTGCCAGCAGTGAACTAAGGACTAACTATGGCTACACCTTC
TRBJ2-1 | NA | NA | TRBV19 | CASSIMGGEQFF | TGTGCCAGTAGTATAATGGGGGGTGAGCAGTTCTTC
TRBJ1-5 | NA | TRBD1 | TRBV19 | CASSMTGMNQPQHF | TGTGCCAGTAGTATGACAGGGATGAATCAGCCCCAGCATTTT
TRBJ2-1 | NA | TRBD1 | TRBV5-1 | CASSFSLSGTGGNEQFF | TGCGCCAGCAGCTTTTCCCTTTCCGGGACAGGGGGGAATGAGCAGTTCTTC
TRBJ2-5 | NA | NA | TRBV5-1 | CASSPEGGRETQYF | TGCGCCAGCAGCCCCGAGGGGGGGCGGGAGACCCAGTACTTC
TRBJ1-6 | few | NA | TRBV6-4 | CASSETDNSPLHF | TGTGCCAGCAGTGAAACAGATAATTCACCCCTCCACTTT
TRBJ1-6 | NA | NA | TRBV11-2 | CASSSSYNSPLHF | TGTGCCAGCAGCTCCTCCTATAATTCACCCCTCCACTTT
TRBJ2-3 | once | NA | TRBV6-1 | CASSAQGYLPDTQYF | TGTGCCAGCAGTGCCCAGGGGTACCTTCCAGATACGCAGTATTTT
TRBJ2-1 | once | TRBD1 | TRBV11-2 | CASSFRQGNEQFF | TGTGCCAGCAGCTTCAGACAGGGCAATGAGCAGTTCTTC
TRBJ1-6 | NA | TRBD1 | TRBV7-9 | CASSEDRGDNSPLHF | TGTGCCAGCAGCGAGGACAGGGGAGATAATTCACCCCTCCACTTT